The present TCR beta chain was sequenced within a study of blood T cells in healthy people across ages. Study-wide results and limits: With unsorted PBMCs, a conclusive comparison of naive versus antigen-experienced cells was not possible. Calculation of diversity from one million T cells yielded estimates considered to be underestimates.

Regarding this clonotype: Its antigen remains unidentified.

There are 15 residues in the CDR3. Trimming at V came to 0 bases and at J to 3 bases, leaving 4 bases not matched to a gene. Germline CDR1 and CDR2: SGHTA and FQGNSA. For the second PCR, which ran for 7 to 11 cycles, a sample-barcoded 5' primer and a J-beta primer mix were used. TCRdb fed the 5' RACE reads into MiXCR, producing one record per CDR3 protein. The sample has over a million distinct CDR3 sequences; approximately 43% are singletons. Material: blood. This rearrangement joins TRBV7-2 to TRBJ2-7; 8 nucleotides line up with TRBD1. The TCR originated in a woman aged 18-35 years in good health. The CDR3 coding sequence is TGTGCCAGCAGCTTAGCCCGACAGGGGTTCTACGAGCAGTACTTC. Its translation: CASSLARQGFYEQYF. Full variable domain (missing parts from reference TRBV7-2 and TRBJ2-7): GAGVSQSPSNKVTEKGKDVELRCDPISGHTALYWYRQSLGQGLEFLIYFQGNSAPDKSGLPSDRFSAERTGGSVSTLTIQRTQQEDSAVYLCASSLARQGFYEQYFGPGTRLTVT.